Described below is a single TCR beta chain sequence and its context. Its antigen remains unidentified. The sample originates from a study of chemoradiotherapy in HPV16-positive cancers. Whole-study results and caveats: In HPV16-positive patients, HPV-responsive T-cell expansion tracked better recurrence-free survival.

Measured with immunoSEQ multiplex PCR; TCRdb has only the in-frame clones, and not every one. The sample consists of fewer than 1,400 clones, roughly 85% of them appearing once. The germline V gene has CDR1 MNHNS and CDR2 SASEGT. This CDR3 comprises 14 residues. V lost 3 bases, J lost 0 bases, and 8 bases lay in between. This sequence was found in a human donor with HPV-associated anogenital cancer. The sequencing used tumor tissue, collected from a patient who underwent chemoradiotherapy. The chain has TRBV6-1 and TRBJ1-1; the D is unclear. The CDR3 is CASSDYQMNTEAFF. The DNA of the CDR3 is TGTGCCAGCAGTGATTACCAGATGAACACTGAAGCTTTCTTT.